The entry that follows covers one T cell receptor (beta chain) sequence. This CDR3 region has 15 residues. After removal of 2 bases from V and 4 bases from J, the junction contained 7 bases not matched to a gene. Germline V CDR1 and CDR2: SNHLY, FYNNEI. Here immunoSEQ multiplex PCR was the method, and the copy in TCRdb shows in-frame clones only, minus some. The sample lists about 130,000 clones; about 93% were seen once. The sample originates from a study of T cell responses to AZD1222 COVID-19 vaccine. The source is an adult who received the AZD1222 COVID-19 vaccine. The chain combines TRBV2 with TRBJ2-7; 8 nucleotides match TRBD1. This sample comprised peripheral blood, obtained 28 days after the second AZD1222 dose. The CDR3 nucleotides are TGTGCCAGCAGTGAACAGCGGACAGGGAGGTACGAGCAGTACTTC. This encodes CASSEQRTGRYEQYF.